This T cell receptor beta chain emerged from a study of human T cells and chemical hapten exposure. The overall study: All through the approximately 25-week study, the scalp of each patient received diphenylcyclopropenone doses weekly.

In its sample, this clonotype was seen many times. The library tagged each cDNA molecule with unique molecular identifiers. Each CDR3 protein is one row after TCRdb ran MiXCR on the RACE reads. The repertoire holds 100,000 to 150,000 distinct CDR3 sequences, with approximately 15% as singletons. Indicated time point: pre-sensitization, week 0. Specified treatment: therapeutic diphenylcyclopropenone sensitization with weekly scalp DPC. This clonotype originated in a woman between 18 and 29 years old with alopecia areata. Some clones in this sample may be carry-over from other donors' samples. Sequencing was performed on whole blood, taken in connection with sensitization to the hapten diphenylcyclopropenone (DPC).

CDR3 nucleotide sequence: TGCGCCAGCAGCCAAGAACTACAAGCTTCTAACTATGGCTACACCTTC. Amino acids: CASSQELQASNYGYTF. The V and J genes are TRBV4-3 and TRBJ1-2, with unresolved D. The CDR3 is 16 residues long. CDR1 LGHNA and CDR2 YSLEER come from the germline V gene. V was pared by 0 bases and J by 0 bases, with 11 bases between.